A selection of T cell receptor beta chains follows, all from one sample in a study of OX40 agonist ivuxolimab in advanced cancers. The data were produced by immunoSEQ multiplex PCR, yet TCRdb's version contains in-frame clones alone and is incomplete. The table has 60,000 or so clones, roughly 89% seen once; the top ten hold 12%. The source was CD4+ or CD8+ T cells sorted from blood, collected in a trial of the OX40 agonist ivuxolimab. The source of these receptors is an adult with an advanced solid tumor such as melanoma, head and neck, liver or kidney cancer. CDR3s include the opening cysteine and the closing phenylalanine or tryptophan. Clone size appears in some rows only: once, few, many, or a class for an expanded clone.

abundance | v_gene | CDR3aa
NA | TRBV25-1 | CASSNRYEQYF
NA | TRBV5-1 | CASSLVSVGEKLFF
NA | TRBV28 | CASRTPGVALDQPQHF
NA | TRBV10-1 | CASSESSASYNEQFF
many | TRBV27 | CASSFGTSAEQYF
NA | TRBV6-5 | CASSPGAGELFF
NA | TRBV7-6 | CASSLEAGGNYNEQFF
NA | TRBV7-9 | CASSYSGVGGTEAFF
NA | TRBV7-2 | CASSPGDYNEQFF
NA | TRBV5-6 | CASSPGTGYGYTF